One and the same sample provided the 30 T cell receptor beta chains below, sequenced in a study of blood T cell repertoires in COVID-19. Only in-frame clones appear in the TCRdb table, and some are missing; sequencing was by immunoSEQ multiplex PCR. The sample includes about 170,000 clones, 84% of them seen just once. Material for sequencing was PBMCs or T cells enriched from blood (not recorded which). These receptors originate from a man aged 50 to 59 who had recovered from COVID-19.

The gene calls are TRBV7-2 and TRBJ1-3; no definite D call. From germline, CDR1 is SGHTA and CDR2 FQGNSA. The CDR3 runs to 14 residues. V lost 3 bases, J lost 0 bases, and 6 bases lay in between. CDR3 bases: TGTGCCAGCAGCTTTACAACCTCTGGAAACACCATATATTTT. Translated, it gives CASSFTTSGNTIYF.

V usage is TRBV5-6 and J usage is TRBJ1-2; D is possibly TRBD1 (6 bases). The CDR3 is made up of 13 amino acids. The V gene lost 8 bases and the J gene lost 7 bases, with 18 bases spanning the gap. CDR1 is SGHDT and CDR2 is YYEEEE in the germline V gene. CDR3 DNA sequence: TGTGCCAGTGTGGGTTATTTGGGGGCTGGCTACACCTTC. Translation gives CASVGYLGAGYTF.

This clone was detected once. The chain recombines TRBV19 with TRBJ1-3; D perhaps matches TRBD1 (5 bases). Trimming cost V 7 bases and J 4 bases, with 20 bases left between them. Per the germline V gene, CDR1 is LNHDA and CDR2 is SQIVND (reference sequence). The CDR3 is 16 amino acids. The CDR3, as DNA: TGTGCCAGTAAAAGTGGCGCAGGGCCGGTCGGAAACACCATATATTTT. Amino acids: CASKSGAGPVGNTIYF. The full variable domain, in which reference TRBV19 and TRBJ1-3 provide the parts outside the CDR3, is DGGITQSPKYLFRKEGQNVTLSCEQNLNHDAMYWYRQDPGQGLRLIYYSQIVNDFQKGDIAEGYSVSREKKESFPLTVTSAQKNPTAFYLCASKSGAGPVGNTIYFGEGSWLTVV.

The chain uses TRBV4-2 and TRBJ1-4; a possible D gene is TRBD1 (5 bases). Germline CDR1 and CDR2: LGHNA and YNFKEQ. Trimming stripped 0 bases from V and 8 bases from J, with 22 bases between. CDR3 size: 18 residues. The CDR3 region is CASSQDEDTQGYWEKLFF. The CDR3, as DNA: TGTGCCAGCAGCCAAGATGAGGACACCCAGGGATATTGGGAAAAACTGTTTTTT.

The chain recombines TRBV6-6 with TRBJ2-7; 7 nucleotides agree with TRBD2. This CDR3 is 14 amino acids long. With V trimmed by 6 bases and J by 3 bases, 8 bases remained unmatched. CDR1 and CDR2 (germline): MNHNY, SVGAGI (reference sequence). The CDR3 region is CASRRAGDGYEQYF. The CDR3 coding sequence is TGTGCCAGCAGGCGCGCGGGGGACGGCTACGAGCAGTACTTC.

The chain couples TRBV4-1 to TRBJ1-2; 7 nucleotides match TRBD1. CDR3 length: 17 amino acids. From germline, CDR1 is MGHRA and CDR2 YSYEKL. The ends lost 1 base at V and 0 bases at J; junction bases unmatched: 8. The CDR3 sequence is CASSQARDSSSNYGYTF. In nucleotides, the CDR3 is TGCGCCAGCAGCCAAGCGCGGGACAGCTCATCTAACTATGGCTACACCTTC.

The CDR3 region has the DNA TGTGCCAGCAGTTGGGACAGGGGGGGTGGCAATCAGCCCCAGCATTTT. Translating gives CASSWDRGGGNQPQHF. J is TRBJ1-5 and V is TRBV28; TRBD1 aligns across 11 bases. This CDR3 contains 16 residues. CDR1 is MDHEN, CDR2 SYDVKM, per germline. Trimming removed 4 bases from V and 2 bases from J; junction bases left unmatched: 4.

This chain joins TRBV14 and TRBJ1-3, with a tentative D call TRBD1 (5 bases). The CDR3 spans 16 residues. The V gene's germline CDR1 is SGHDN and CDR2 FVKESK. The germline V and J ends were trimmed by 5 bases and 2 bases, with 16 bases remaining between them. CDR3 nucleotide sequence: TGTGCCAGCAGCGTTGGAGGGGCATTCACTGGAAACACCATATATTTT. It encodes CASSVGGAFTGNTIYF.

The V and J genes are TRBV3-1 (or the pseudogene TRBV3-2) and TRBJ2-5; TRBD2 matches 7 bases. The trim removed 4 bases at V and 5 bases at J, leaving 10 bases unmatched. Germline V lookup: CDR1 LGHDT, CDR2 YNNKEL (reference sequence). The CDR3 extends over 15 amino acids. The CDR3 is CASSLPIGGKETQYF. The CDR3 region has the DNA TGTGCCAGCAGCCTTCCCATCGGGGGGAAGGAGACCCAGTACTTC.

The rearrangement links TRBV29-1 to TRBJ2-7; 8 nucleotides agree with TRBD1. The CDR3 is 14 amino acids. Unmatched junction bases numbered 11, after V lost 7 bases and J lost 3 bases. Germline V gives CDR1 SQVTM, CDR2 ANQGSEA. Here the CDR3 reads CSASDGTGDYEQYF. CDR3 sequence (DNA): TGCAGCGCTTCGGACGGGACAGGAGACTACGAGCAGTACTTC.

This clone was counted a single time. The CDR3 DNA reads as TGTGCCAGCAGCCCCCAGGGGAATCGGTATGGCTACACCTTC. Its translation: CASSPQGNRYGYTF. V is TRBV9 and J is TRBJ1-2; a weak D match, TRBD1 (6 bases). The germline V gene has CDR1 SGDLS and CDR2 YYNGEE. V was clipped by 4 bases and J by 5 bases, with 15 bases between them. The CDR3 sequence is 14 residues long. Complete variable domain (other parts from reference TRBV9 and TRBJ1-2): DSGVTQTPKHLITATGQRVTLRCSPRSGDLSVYWYQQSLDQGLQFLIQYYNGEERAKGNILERFSAQQFPDLHSELNLSSLELGDSALYFCASSPQGNRYGYTFGSGTRLTVV.

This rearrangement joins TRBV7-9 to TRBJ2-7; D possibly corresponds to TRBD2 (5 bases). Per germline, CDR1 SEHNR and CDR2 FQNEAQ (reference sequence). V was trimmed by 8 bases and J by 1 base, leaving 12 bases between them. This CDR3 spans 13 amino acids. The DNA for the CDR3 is TGTGCCAGCCGGGGTAGCTTGTCCTACGAGCAGTACTTC. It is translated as CASRGSLSYEQYF.

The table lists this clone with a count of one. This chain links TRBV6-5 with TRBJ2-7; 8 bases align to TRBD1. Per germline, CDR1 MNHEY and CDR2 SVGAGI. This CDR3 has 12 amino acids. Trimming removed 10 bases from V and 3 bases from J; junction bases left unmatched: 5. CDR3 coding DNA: TGTGCCACCCCGGGACAGGACTACGAGCAGTACTTC. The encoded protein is CATPGQDYEQYF.

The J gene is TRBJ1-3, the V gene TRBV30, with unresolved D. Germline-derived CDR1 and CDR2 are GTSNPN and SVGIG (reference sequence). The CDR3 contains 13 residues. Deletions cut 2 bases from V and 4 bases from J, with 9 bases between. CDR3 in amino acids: CAWSLGSGNTIYF. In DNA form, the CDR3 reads TGTGCCTGGAGTTTAGGGAGCGGAAACACCATATATTTT.

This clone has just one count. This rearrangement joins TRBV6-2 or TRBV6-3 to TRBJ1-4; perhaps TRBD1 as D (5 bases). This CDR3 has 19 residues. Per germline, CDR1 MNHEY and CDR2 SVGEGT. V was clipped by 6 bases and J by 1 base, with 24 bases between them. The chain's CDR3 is CASRPTRGVGGRTNEKLFF. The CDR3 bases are TGTGCCAGCAGGCCTACCCGAGGCGTGGGGGGAAGAACTAATGAAAAACTGTTTTTT.

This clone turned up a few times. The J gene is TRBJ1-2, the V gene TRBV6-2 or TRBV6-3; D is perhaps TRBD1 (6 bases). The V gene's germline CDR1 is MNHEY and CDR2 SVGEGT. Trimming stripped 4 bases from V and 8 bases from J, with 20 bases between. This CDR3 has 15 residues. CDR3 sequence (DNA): TGTGCCAGCAGTTCCGAGGACAGACGGTCGCGAGGCTACACCTTC. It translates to CASSSEDRRSRGYTF.

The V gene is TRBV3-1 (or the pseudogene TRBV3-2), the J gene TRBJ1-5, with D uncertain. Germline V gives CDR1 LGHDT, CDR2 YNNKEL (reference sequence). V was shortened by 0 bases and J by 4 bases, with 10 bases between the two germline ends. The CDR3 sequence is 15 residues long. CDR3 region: CASSQDGERNQPQHF. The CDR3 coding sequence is TGTGCCAGCAGCCAAGACGGTGAGAGGAATCAGCCCCAGCATTTT.

CDR3 residues: CASSDGGFNEQFF. CDR3 DNA: TGTGCCAGCAGTGACGGGGGGTTCAATGAGCAGTTCTTC. The rearrangement uses TRBV25-1 and TRBJ2-1; 7 positions match TRBD2. J was trimmed by 6 bases and V by 3 bases; bases with no gene match: 2. Per germline, CDR1 MGHDK and CDR2 SYGVNS. The CDR3 is made up of 13 amino acids. The entire variable domain, with the rest obtained from reference TRBV25-1 and TRBJ2-1, is as follows: EADIYQTPRYLVIGTGKKITLECSQTMGHDKMYWYQQDPGMELHLIHYSYGVNSTEKGDLSSESTVSRIRTEHFPLTLESARPSHTSQYLCASSDGGFNEQFFGPGTRLTVL.

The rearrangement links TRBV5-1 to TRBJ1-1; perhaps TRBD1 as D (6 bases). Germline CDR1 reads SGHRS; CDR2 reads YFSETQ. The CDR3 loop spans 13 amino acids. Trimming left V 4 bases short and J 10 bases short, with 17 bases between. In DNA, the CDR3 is TGCGCCAGCAGCCCCGGACAGATCGAAGTAGCTTTCTTT. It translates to CASSPGQIEVAFF.

The CDR3 nucleotides read TGCGCCAGCAGCCAATCCGGGGGACTAGCGGGCCAACGGTCCATCGATGAGCAGTTCTTC. Protein: CASSQSGGLAGQRSIDEQFF. The V call is TRBV4-1, the J call TRBJ2-1, with 12 bases lining up with TRBD2. Trimming cost V 2 bases and J 8 bases; bases outside gene matches: 19. The CDR3 length is 20 residues. The germline CDR1 and CDR2 sequences are MGHRA and YSYEKL.

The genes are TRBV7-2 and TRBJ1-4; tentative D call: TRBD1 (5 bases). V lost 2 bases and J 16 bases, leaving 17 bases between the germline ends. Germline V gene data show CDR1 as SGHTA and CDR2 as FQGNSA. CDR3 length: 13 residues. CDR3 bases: TGTGCCAGCAGCTTAAGTCTTCAGGGTATTCGGTTTTTT. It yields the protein CASSLSLQGIRFF.

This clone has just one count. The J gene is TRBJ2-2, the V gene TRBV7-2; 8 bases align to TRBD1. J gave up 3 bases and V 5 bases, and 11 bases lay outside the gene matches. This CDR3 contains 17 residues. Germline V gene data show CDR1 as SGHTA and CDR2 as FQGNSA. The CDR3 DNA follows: TGTGCCAGCAGCCCCGGCAGGGGGCGCTTAGACACCGGGGAGCTGTTTTTT. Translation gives CASSPGRGRLDTGELFF. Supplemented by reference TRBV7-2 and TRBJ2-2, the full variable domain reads GAGVSQSPSNKVTEKGKDVELRCDPISGHTALYWYRQSLGQGLEFLIYFQGNSAPDKSGLPSDRFSAERTGGSVSTLTIQRTQQEDSAVYLCASSPGRGRLDTGELFFGEGSRLTVL.

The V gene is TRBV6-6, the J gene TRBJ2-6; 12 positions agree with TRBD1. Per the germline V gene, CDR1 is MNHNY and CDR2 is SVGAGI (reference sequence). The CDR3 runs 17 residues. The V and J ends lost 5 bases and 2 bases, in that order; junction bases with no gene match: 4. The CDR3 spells CASSHGTGGTGANVLTF. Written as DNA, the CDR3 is TGTGCCAGCAGTCACGGGACAGGGGGCACTGGGGCCAACGTCCTGACTTTC.

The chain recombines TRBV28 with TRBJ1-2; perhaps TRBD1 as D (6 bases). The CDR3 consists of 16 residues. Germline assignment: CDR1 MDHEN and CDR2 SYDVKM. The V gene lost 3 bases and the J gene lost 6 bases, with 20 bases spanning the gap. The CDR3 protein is CASSLHFQGTNDGYTF. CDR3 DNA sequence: TGTGCCAGCAGTTTGCACTTTCAGGGGACCAACGATGGCTACACCTTC.

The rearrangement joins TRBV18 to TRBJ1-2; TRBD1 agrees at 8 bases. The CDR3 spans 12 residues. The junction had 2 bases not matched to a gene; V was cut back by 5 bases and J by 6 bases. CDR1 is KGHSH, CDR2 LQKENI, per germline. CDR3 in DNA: TGTGCCAGCTCAGCAGGGGGCGATGGCTACACCTTC. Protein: CASSAGGDGYTF.

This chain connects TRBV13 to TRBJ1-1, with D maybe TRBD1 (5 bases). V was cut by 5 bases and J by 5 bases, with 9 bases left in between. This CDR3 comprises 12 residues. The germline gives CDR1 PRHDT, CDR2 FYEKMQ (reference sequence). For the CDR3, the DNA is TGTGCCAGCAGCCGCAGGGTTACTGAAGCTTTCTTT. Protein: CASSRRVTEAFF.

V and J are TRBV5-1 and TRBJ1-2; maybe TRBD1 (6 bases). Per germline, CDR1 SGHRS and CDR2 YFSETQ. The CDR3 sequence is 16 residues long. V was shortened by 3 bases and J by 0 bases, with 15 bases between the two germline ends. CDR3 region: CASSSATGPANYGYTF. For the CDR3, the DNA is TGCGCCAGCAGCTCGGCCACAGGGCCCGCTAACTATGGCTACACCTTC.

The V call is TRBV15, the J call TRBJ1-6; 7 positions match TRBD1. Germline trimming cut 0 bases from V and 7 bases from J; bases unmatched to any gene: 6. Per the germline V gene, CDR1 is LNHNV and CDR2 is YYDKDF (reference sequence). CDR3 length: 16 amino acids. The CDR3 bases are TGTGCCACCAGCAGAGATCCCGGACAGGCGAATTCACCCCTCCACTTT. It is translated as CATSRDPGQANSPLHF. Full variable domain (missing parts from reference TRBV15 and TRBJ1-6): DAMVIQNPRYQVTQFGKPVTLSCSQTLNHNVMYWYQQKSSQAPKLLFHYYDKDFNNEADTPDNFQSRRPNTSFCFLDIRSPGLGDTAMYLCATSRDPGQANSPLHFGNGTRLTVT.

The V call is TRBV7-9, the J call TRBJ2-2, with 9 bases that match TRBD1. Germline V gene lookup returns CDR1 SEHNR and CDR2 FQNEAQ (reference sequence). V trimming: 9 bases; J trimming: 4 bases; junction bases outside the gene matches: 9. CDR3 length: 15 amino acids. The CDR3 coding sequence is TGTGCCAGTCTCAAACAGGGGGCAGGCACCGGGGAGCTGTTTTTT. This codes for CASLKQGAGTGELFF.

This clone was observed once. This CDR3 is CASSLGQSNSPLHF. CDR3 DNA: TGTGCCAGCAGCTTGGGACAGTCAAATTCACCCCTCCACTTT. V usage is TRBV7-9 and J usage is TRBJ1-6; 7 positions agree with TRBD1. J was trimmed by 7 bases and V by 3 bases; bases with no gene match: 3. Per the germline V gene, CDR1 is SEHNR and CDR2 is FQNEAQ (reference sequence). The CDR3 consists of 14 residues.